The subject of this entry is one T cell receptor beta chain. This sample is part of a study of blood T cell repertoires in COVID-19. Study at large: Acute and convalescent COVID-19 samples came from the United States, Italy and Spain. Sources were T cells, B-cell-depleted T cells, or PBMCs; the material itself was cDNA or gDNA.

Trimming left V 1 base short and J 2 bases short, with 11 bases between. Germline lookup yields CDR1 LGHNA and CDR2 YNFKEQ. This CDR3 spans 15 amino acids. Authors' data handling: Reference gene primer amplification gave estimated nucleated cell counts. Sequencing was performed with immunoSEQ multiplex PCR; in TCRdb, only in-frame clones are kept and a portion is missing. V, J and clone size are taken as reported in that table, and D and trimming were inferred from the DNA itself. The table includes 160,000 or so clones, roughly nine tenths detected once. The genes are TRBV4-2 and TRBJ2-5, with D tentatively TRBD1 (5 bases). The TCR sequence derives from a man aged 60-69 years with active or convalescent COVID-19. The sequenced sample consisted of peripheral blood. The CDR3 is CASSQVRTPQETQYF. The CDR3 bases are TGTGCCAGCAGCCAAGTGCGGACACCGCAAGAGACCCAGTACTTC.